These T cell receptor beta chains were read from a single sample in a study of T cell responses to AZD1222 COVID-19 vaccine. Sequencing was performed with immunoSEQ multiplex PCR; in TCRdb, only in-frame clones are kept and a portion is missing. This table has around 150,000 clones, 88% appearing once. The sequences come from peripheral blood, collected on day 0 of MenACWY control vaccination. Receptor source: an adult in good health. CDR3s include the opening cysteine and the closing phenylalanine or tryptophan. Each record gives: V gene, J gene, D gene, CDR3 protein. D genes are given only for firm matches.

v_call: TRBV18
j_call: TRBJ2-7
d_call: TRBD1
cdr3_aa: CASSAPRTGVYEQYF

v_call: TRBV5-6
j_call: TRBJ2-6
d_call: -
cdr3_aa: CASSLDSISGANVLTF

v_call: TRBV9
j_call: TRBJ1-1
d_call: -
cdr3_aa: CASSTQTGNTEAFF

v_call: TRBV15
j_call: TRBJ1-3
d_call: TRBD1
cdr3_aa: CATSPRQGLNTIYF

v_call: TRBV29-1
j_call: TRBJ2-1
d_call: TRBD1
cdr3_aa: CSVEDRSRHPDEQFF

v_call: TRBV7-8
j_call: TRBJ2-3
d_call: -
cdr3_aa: CASSLNSLSTDTQYF

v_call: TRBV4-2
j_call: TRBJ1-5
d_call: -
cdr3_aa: CASGGPGEPQHF

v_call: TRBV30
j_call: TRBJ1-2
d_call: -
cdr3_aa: CVAPRGGGGYTF

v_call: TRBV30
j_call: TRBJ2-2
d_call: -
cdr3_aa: CAWSTGLPGELFF

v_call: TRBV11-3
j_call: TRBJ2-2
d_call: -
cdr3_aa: CASSADGNTGELFF

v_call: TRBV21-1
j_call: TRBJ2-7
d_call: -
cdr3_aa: CASSKEGRSYEQYF

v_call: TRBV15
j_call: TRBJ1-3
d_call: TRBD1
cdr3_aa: CATSRGAGGSGNTIYF

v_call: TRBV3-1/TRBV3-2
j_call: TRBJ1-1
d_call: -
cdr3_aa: CASCDGYTEAFF

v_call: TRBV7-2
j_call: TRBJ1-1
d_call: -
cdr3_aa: CASSFGIQSEAFF

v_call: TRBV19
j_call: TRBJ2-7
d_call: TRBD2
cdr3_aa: CASSEGPGGYEQYF

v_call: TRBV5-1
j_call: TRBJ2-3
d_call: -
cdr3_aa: CASSLTGTDTQYF

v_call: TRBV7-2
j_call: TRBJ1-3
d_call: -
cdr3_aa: CASRNGPSGNTIYF

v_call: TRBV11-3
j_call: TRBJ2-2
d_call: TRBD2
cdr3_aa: CASSNAAGGAGELFF

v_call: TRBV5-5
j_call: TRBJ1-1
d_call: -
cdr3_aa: CASSLATGNTEAFF

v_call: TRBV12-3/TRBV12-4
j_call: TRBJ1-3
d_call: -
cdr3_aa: CASSQGSGTIYF

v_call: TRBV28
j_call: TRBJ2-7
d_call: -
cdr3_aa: CASRNYRLGFYEQYF

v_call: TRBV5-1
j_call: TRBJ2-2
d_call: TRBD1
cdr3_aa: CASSFRQGTNTGELFF

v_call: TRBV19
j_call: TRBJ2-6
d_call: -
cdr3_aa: CASSIGRGRGGANVLTF

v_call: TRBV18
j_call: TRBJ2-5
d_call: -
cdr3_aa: CASSPLRAGLQETQYF

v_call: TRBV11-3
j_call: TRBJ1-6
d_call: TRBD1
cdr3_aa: CASSLGTGSATLHF

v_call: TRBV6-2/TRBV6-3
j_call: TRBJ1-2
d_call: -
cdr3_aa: CASSYSTTGTYTF

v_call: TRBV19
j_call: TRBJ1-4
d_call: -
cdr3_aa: CASSGMGVNEKLFF

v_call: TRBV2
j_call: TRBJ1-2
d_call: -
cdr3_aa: CASSEARGSYGYTF

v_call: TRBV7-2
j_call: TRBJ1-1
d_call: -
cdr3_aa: CASSAGRMNTEAFF

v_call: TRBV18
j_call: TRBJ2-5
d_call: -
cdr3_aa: CASGGLAQETQYF

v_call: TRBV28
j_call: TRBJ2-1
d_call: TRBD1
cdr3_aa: CASSSGQAGGQFF

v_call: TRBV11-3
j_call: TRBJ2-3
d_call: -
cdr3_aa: CASSLEKGTDTQYF

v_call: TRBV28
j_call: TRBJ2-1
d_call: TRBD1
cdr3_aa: CASSRDREISEQFF

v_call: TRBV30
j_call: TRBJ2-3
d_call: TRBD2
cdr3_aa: CAARPAGVTDTQYF

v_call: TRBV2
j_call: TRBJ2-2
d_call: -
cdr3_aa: CASSESRGHTGELFF

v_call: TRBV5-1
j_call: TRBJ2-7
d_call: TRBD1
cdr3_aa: CASSLSTGGYEQYF

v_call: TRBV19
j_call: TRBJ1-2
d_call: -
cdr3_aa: CASRWVRAVGGYTF

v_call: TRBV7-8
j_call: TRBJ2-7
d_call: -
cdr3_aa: CASSRGGSTYEQYF

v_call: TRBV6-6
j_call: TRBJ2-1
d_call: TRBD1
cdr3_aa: CASRVTGTGAPDEQFF

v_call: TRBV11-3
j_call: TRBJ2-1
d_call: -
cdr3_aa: CASSFVRTVSLYNEQFF

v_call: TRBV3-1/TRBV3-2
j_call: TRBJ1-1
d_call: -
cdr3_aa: CASSQVYATVNTEAFF

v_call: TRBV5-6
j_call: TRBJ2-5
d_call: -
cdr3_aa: CASSLNVGPVTTQYF

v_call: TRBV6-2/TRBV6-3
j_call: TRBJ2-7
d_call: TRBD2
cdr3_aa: CASSYSRGLASYEQYF

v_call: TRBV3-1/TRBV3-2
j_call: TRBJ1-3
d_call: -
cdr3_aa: CASSHRGSGNTIYF

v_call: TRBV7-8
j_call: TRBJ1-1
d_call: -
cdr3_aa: CASSKGVRGAEAFF

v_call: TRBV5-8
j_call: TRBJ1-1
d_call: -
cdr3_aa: CASSLRQTRPMNTEAFF

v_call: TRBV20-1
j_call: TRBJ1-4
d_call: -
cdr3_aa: CSASENTEKLFF

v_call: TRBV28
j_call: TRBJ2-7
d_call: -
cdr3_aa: CASREGYEQYF

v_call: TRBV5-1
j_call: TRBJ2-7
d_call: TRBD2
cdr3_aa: CASSLNAGGSYEQYF

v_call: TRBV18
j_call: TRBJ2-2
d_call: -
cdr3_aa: CASSPNGGNIGELFF

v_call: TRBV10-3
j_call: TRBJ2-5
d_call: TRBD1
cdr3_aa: CAISESSGGGETQYF

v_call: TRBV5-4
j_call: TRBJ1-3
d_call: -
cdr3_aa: CASSSGALNTIYF

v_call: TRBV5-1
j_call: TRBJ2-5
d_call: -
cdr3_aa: CASSFSPRGQETQYF

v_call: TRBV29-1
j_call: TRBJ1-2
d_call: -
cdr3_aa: CSVEDNGQSGYTF

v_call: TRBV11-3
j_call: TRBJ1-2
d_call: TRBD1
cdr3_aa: CASSLGDRARGYTF

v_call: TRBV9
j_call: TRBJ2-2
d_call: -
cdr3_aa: CASSGGQASRELFF

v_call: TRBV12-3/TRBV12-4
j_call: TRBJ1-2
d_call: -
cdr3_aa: CASSFRFYGYTF

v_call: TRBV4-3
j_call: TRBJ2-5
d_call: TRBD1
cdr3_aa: CASSQGTGSSETQYF

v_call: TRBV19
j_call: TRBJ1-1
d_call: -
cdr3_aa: CASSAGPNTEAFF

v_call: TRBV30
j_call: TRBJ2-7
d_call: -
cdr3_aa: CAWNGPRLEQYF